The rows below give T cell receptor beta chains drawn from one sample of a study of blood T cell repertoires in COVID-19. Here immunoSEQ multiplex PCR was the method, and the copy in TCRdb shows in-frame clones only, minus some. The sample has some 190,000 clones; about 85% are singletons. The sample comprised PBMCs or T cells enriched from blood (not recorded which). These receptor sequences come from a middle-aged woman in a cohort exposed to, infected with or recovered from COVID-19 (not recorded which). The CDR3 runs from the conserved cysteine through the conserved F or W. A D gene is named only where the DNA matches it firmly. Clone size is given for some rows only: seen once, a few or many times, or a class if the clone is expanded.

CDR3	DNA	length	D	size	J	V
CASGLQGRSYEQYF	TGTGCCAGTGGCCTACAGGGGAGGTCCTACGAGCAGTACTTC	14	NA	NA	TRBJ2-7	TRBV19
CASSQEVPQISNYGYTF	TGCGCCAGCAGCCAGGAGGTTCCACAGATCTCTAACTATGGCTACACCTTC	17	NA	once	TRBJ1-2	TRBV4-1
CASSPGLGSEQYF	TGCGCCAGCAGCCCGGGACTAGGCTCCGAGCAGTACTTC	13	TRBD2	NA	TRBJ2-7	TRBV4-3
CASSQEGHRGNTEAFF	TGTGCCAGCAGCCAAGAGGGACACCGGGGGAACACTGAAGCTTTCTTT	16	NA	NA	TRBJ1-1	TRBV4-2
CASSYDGTDTQYF	TGTGCCAGCAGTTACGACGGGACAGATACGCAGTATTTT	13	NA	NA	TRBJ2-3	TRBV6-5
CASSVVGTGGRETQYF	TGTGCCAGCAGCGTAGTAGGGACAGGGGGTCGAGAGACCCAGTACTTC	16	TRBD1	NA	TRBJ2-5	TRBV9
CSYRGLADTGELFF	TGCAGCTACCGAGGGCTAGCGGACACCGGGGAGCTGTTTTTT	14	TRBD2	NA	TRBJ2-2	TRBV29-1
CASSYSLPGQGGYYTF	TGTGCCAGCAGTTACTCCCTTCCCGGACAGGGGGGTTACTACACCTTC	16	TRBD1	NA	TRBJ1-2	TRBV6-2/TRBV6-3
CASSPLQDRQTYEQYF	TGTGCCAGCTCACCACTTCAGGACAGGCAGACCTACGAGCAGTACTTC	16	TRBD1	NA	TRBJ2-7	TRBV18
CASSPPRGFGSPLHF	TGTGCCAGCAGTCCCCCGCGGGGGTTCGGTTCACCCCTCCACTTT	15	NA	NA	TRBJ1-6	TRBV27
CASTGQENYGYTF	TGTGCCAGCACCGGACAGGAGAACTATGGCTACACCTTC	13	TRBD1	once	TRBJ1-2	TRBV2
CASSGLAGGNTGELFF	TGTGCCAGCAGTGGACTAGCGGGGGGGAACACCGGGGAGCTGTTTTTT	16	TRBD2	NA	TRBJ2-2	TRBV6-1
CAIGLIMRDSYNEQFF	TGTGCCATCGGGTTAATAATGCGGGACTCCTACAATGAGCAGTTCTTC	16	NA	NA	TRBJ2-1	TRBV10-3
CASSFTENTEAFF	TGTGCCAGCAGTTTCACAGAAAACACTGAAGCTTTCTTT	13	NA	NA	TRBJ1-1	TRBV28
CASSQPPPVPGYDGYTF	TGCGCCAGCAGCCAACCCCCCCCAGTGCCGGGTTATGATGGCTACACCTTC	17	NA	NA	TRBJ1-2	TRBV4-1
CASRTDRAQPQHF	TGTGCAAGTCGCACCGACAGGGCTCAGCCCCAGCATTTT	13	NA	NA	TRBJ1-5	TRBV12-2
CASSLPTGRTEAFF	TGTGCCAGCAGTCTACCGACAGGGAGGACTGAAGCTTTCTTT	14	TRBD1	NA	TRBJ1-1	TRBV28
CASSFGDTGELFF	TGTGCCAGCAGTTTCGGAGACACCGGGGAGCTGTTTTTT	13	NA	once	TRBJ2-2	TRBV12-3/TRBV12-4
CASSLPGSTDTQYF	TGTGCCAGCAGTTTACCGGGGAGCACAGATACGCAGTATTTT	14	NA	NA	TRBJ2-3	TRBV27
CASSVAGAGSRNEQFF	TGTGCCAGCAGCGTAGCGGGAGCGGGGTCGAGAAATGAGCAGTTCTTC	16	TRBD2	NA	TRBJ2-1	TRBV9
CASSSRGLFEETQYF	TGTGCCAGCAGCTCGAGAGGACTTTTCGAAGAGACCCAGTACTTC	15	NA	NA	TRBJ2-5	TRBV5-5
CASRGYRGAQPQHF	TGTGCCAGCAGGGGCTACAGGGGGGCTCAGCCCCAGCATTTT	14	TRBD1	once	TRBJ1-5	TRBV2
CASSLGQDTGELFF	TGCGCCAGCAGCTTGGGACAGGACACCGGGGAGCTGTTTTTT	14	NA	NA	TRBJ2-2	TRBV5-1
CATSAPRGGNYGYTF	TGTGCCACCAGTGCCCCGAGAGGGGGAAACTATGGCTACACCTTC	15	NA	NA	TRBJ1-2	TRBV24-1
CASSLVQGATEAFF	TGTGCCAGCAGCTTAGTGCAGGGGGCCACTGAAGCTTTCTTT	14	TRBD1	NA	TRBJ1-1	TRBV7-9
CASSRQSRGTEAFF	TGTGCCAGCAGTAGACAGTCGAGGGGGACTGAAGCTTTCTTT	14	NA	NA	TRBJ1-1	TRBV2
CASSLEGGVPEAFF	TGTGCCAGCAGCTTAGAAGGGGGCGTGCCTGAAGCTTTCTTT	14	TRBD1	NA	TRBJ1-1	TRBV7-6
CSVEARRGWGYTF	TGCAGCGTTGAAGCCCGACGAGGGTGGGGCTACACCTTC	13	NA	NA	TRBJ1-2	TRBV29-1
CASSTQYIRTSYNEQFF	TGCGCCAGCAGTACCCAATACATCCGAACAAGCTACAATGAGCAGTTCTTC	17	NA	NA	TRBJ2-1	TRBV10-2
CASSPLGKGKTEAFF	TGTGCCAGCTCACCCCTTGGAAAGGGGAAGACTGAAGCTTTCTTT	15	NA	NA	TRBJ1-1	TRBV18
CATSSTRGAGPTDTQYF	TGTGCCACCAGCTCAACCCGGGGGGCTGGGCCCACGGATACGCAGTATTTT	17	NA	NA	TRBJ2-3	TRBV15
CSVEGIGGYEKLFF	TGCAGCGTTGAGGGGATCGGGGGGTACGAAAAACTGTTTTTT	14	NA	once	TRBJ1-4	TRBV29-1
CASRKGGWDTEAFF	TGTGCCAGTAGAAAAGGGGGTTGGGACACTGAAGCTTTCTTT	14	NA	NA	TRBJ1-1	TRBV5-6
CASSLVGFQRGGRETQYF	TGTGCCAGCAGCTTAGTAGGGTTTCAGCGGGGGGGCCGAGAGACCCAGTACTTC	18	TRBD2	NA	TRBJ2-5	TRBV7-8
CASTRLAGGGAYNEQFF	TGTGCCAGTACCCGACTAGCGGGAGGAGGCGCCTACAATGAGCAGTTCTTC	17	TRBD2	NA	TRBJ2-1	TRBV19
CASSPGGHSYEQYF	TGTGCCAGCAGCCCAGGGGGGCACTCCTACGAGCAGTACTTC	14	NA	NA	TRBJ2-7	TRBV9
CASSLQIWGDGNTIYF	TGTGCCAGCAGTTTGCAGATCTGGGGGGATGGAAACACCATATATTTT	16	NA	NA	TRBJ1-3	TRBV28
CASSEEGTGVNEQYF	TGTGCCAGCAGTGAAGAAGGGACAGGGGTTAACGAGCAGTACTTC	15	TRBD1	NA	TRBJ2-7	TRBV6-1
CASSEFQGASHEQYF	TGTGCCAGCAGTGAATTCCAGGGGGCCAGCCACGAGCAGTACTTC	15	TRBD1	NA	TRBJ2-7	TRBV28
CASSLDRGNPQHF	TGTGCCAGCAGCTTAGATCGGGGTAACCCCCAGCATTTT	13	NA	once	TRBJ1-5	TRBV11-2
CASSSQGASTEAFF	TGCGCCAGCAGTTCACAGGGGGCGAGCACTGAAGCTTTCTTT	14	TRBD1	NA	TRBJ1-1	TRBV10-2
CASGRRGIGGNTIYF	TGTGCCAGCGGACGCAGGGGGATTGGTGGAAACACCATATATTTT	15	TRBD1	NA	TRBJ1-3	TRBV5-6
CASSPRGGKGYGYTF	TGTGCCAGCAGTCCCCGAGGGGGTAAGGGATATGGCTACACCTTC	15	NA	NA	TRBJ1-2	TRBV28
CASSSLGLGNEQFF	TGCGCCAGCAGCTCACTAGGTCTCGGTAATGAGCAGTTCTTC	14	NA	NA	TRBJ2-1	TRBV4-1
CASKKTSGGNEQFF	TGCGCCAGTAAGAAGACAAGCGGGGGCAATGAGCAGTTCTTC	14	TRBD2	once	TRBJ2-1	TRBV5-1
CASSHQGPGEANQPQHF	TGTGCCAGCAGCCACCAAGGACCGGGGGAGGCCAATCAGCCCCAGCATTTT	17	NA	NA	TRBJ1-5	TRBV4-2
CASSYSQGTGTEAFF	TGTGCCAGCAGTTACTCGCAGGGGACAGGCACTGAAGCTTTCTTT	15	TRBD1	NA	TRBJ1-1	TRBV6-6
CASSLRGDGSGETQYF	TGTGCCAGCAGCTTAAGGGGCGACGGGAGCGGAGAGACCCAGTACTTC	16	NA	NA	TRBJ2-5	TRBV13